The clone carrying this T cell receptor (beta chain) came up a few times. This sample was taken from a study of T cells after yellow fever vaccination. V lost 2 bases and J 7 bases, leaving 18 bases between the germline ends. The CDR3 extends over 16 amino acids. TCRdb re-called the 5' RACE reads with MiXCR, one entry per CDR3 protein. The repertoire consists of 350,000 or so distinct CDR3 sequences, with 8.1% occurring once and the leading ten covering roughly 15%. The chain recombines TRBV12-3 or TRBV12-4 with TRBJ1-3; a weak D match, TRBD1 (5 bases). The TCR sequence derives from a man between 18 and 35 years old who received the YFV17D yellow fever vaccine. Sequencing was performed on PBMCs, taken roughly 46 days after the first yellow fever vaccination. The CDR3 loop is CASSLSYRDSRNTIYF. The DNA of the CDR3 is TGTGCCAGCAGTTTATCTTACCGGGACTCCCGGAACACCATATATTTT.